The 24 T cell receptor beta chains given below trace back to one sample, sequenced in a study of Ad26.COV2.S vaccination and SARS-CoV-2 variants. The data were produced by immunoSEQ multiplex PCR, yet TCRdb's version contains in-frame clones alone and is incomplete. The sample contains about 390,000 clones, about nine tenths of which appear only once. Noted treatment: 15 to 20 received Ad26.COV2.S at low or high dose, single or two shots; several received placebo; per-sample allocation not given. Sampling was performed 63 days after the first vaccine or placebo injection. The sequences come from peripheral blood, collected in a trial of Ad26.COV2.S vaccine versus placebo. These receptor sequences come from a person aged 18 to 65 who received the Ad26.COV2.S COVID-19 vaccine or a placebo.

V usage is TRBV5-1 and J usage is TRBJ1-1; 7 positions agree with TRBD1. This CDR3 contains 12 residues. Germline V CDR1 and CDR2: SGHRS, YFSETQ. The ends lost 3 bases at V and 5 bases at J; junction bases unmatched: 1. In DNA, the CDR3 is TGCGCCAGCAGCTCAGGGGGGACTGAAGCTTTCTTT. Residues: CASSSGGTEAFF.

The chain couples TRBV10-3 to TRBJ1-2; D uncertain. CDR3 length: 14 residues. Trimming removed 0 bases from V and 4 bases from J, with 9 bases in between. The germline V gene encodes CDR1 ENHRY and CDR2 SYGVKD. The CDR3 loop is CAISESQESYGYTF. CDR3 bases: TGTGCCATCAGTGAGTCCCAGGAAAGCTATGGCTACACCTTC.

V usage is TRBV18 and J usage is TRBJ1-3, with 8 bases aligning to TRBD1. The germline V gene encodes CDR1 KGHSH and CDR2 LQKENI. J was trimmed by 0 bases and V by 4 bases; bases with no gene match: 5. The CDR3 is made up of 16 amino acids. This CDR3 reads CASSQKQGVSGNTIYF. The CDR3 coding sequence is TGTGCCAGCTCACAAAAACAGGGGGTCTCTGGAAACACCATATATTTT.

V usage is TRBV25-1 and J usage is TRBJ2-5; 9 bases fit TRBD2. Germline-derived CDR1 and CDR2 are MGHDK and SYGVNS. V lost 11 bases, J lost 5 bases, and 9 bases stayed unmatched. The CDR3 loop spans 13 amino acids. The DNA for the CDR3 is TGTGCCGGAAGCGGCGGGGGGGGTGAGACCCAGTACTTC. As protein: CAGSGGGGETQYF.

This chain uses TRBV7-6 with TRBJ2-1, with 10 positions matching TRBD2. The CDR3 covers 16 residues. V lost 1 base and J lost 8; bases outside the gene matches: 8. Per the germline V gene, CDR1 is SGHVS and CDR2 is FNYEAQ. Written as DNA, the CDR3 is TGTGCCAGCAGCTTAGAAGTTAGCGGGGGGACGGATGAGCAGTTCTTC. Amino acids: CASSLEVSGGTDEQFF.

The rearrangement uses TRBV7-2 and TRBJ2-1; D may correspond to TRBD1 or TRBD2 (6 bases each). The CDR3 spans 13 residues. V was cut by 6 bases and J by 11 bases, with 17 bases left in between. The germline gives CDR1 SGHTA, CDR2 FQGNSA. Here the CDR3 reads CASSLGGLSKQFF. CDR3 bases: TGTGCCAGCAGTCTGGGGGGCCTTAGTAAGCAGTTCTTC.

The J gene is TRBJ1-2, the V gene TRBV3-1 (or the pseudogene TRBV3-2), with D hard to call. CDR3 length equals 15 residues. Germline V gene lookup returns CDR1 LGHDT and CDR2 YNNKEL (reference sequence). V lost 0 bases and J lost 6, with 14 bases in between. The CDR3 loop reads CASSQDNRERHGYTF. The CDR3 nucleotides read TGTGCCAGCAGCCAAGATAATCGGGAACGACATGGCTACACCTTC.

The chain links TRBV29-1 to TRBJ1-1; D may be TRBD1 (5 bases). This CDR3 has 14 residues. Trimming took 4 bases from V and 0 from J, leaving 12 bases between them. Germline CDR1 reads SQVTM; CDR2 reads ANQGSEA. The CDR3 protein is CSVVRSGLNTEAFF. CDR3 sequence (DNA): TGCAGCGTTGTTCGGTCAGGGCTGAACACTGAAGCTTTCTTT.

The V and J genes are TRBV6-5 and TRBJ2-1; unclear D gene. This CDR3 region has 13 residues. CDR1 is MNHEY and CDR2 is SVGAGI in the germline V gene. V was clipped by 2 bases and J by 7 bases, with 9 bases between them. DNA of the CDR3: TGTGCCAGCAGTTACAGTCAGGCAAATGAGCAGTTCTTC. It is translated as CASSYSQANEQFF.

The chain has TRBV6-4 and TRBJ2-3; TRBD2 agrees at 7 bases. The CDR3 runs to 14 residues. Germline V gene data show CDR1 as MRHNA and CDR2 as SNTAGT. Trimming at V came to 6 bases and at J to 1 base, leaving 4 bases not matched to a gene. In nucleotides, the CDR3 is TGTGCCAGCAGGAAGGCGGGGGGCACAGATACGCAGTATTTT. Its translation is CASRKAGGTDTQYF.

V and J are TRBV1 and TRBJ2-3; the table's D call of TRBD2 was not tested on the DNA. TRBV1 is shown as a pseudogene. This CDR3 has 15 residues. CDR3 DNA sequence: TGCACCAGCTACACTAGAGGATCTAGCACAGATACGCAGTATTTT. Translating it yields CTSYTRGSSTDTQYF.

The V gene is TRBV6-5, the J gene TRBJ1-4; no firm D call. V lost 5 bases and J 1 base, leaving 11 bases between the germline ends. Germline assignment: CDR1 MNHEY and CDR2 SVGAGI. The CDR3 length is 15 residues. The CDR3 region is CASSRRHKTNEKLFF. Written as DNA, the CDR3 is TGTGCCAGCAGTCGACGACACAAAACTAATGAAAAACTGTTTTTT.

This clone was recorded once. J is TRBJ2-1 and V is TRBV6-4; no clear D. Germline V gives CDR1 MRHNA, CDR2 SNTAGT. Trimming stripped 6 bases from V and 3 bases from J, with 12 bases between. The CDR3 consists of 14 residues. The CDR3 region has the DNA TGTGCCAGCAGCGCTGAGATGAGCTACAATGAGCAGTTCTTC. It translates to CASSAEMSYNEQFF.

This clone was counted a few times. V gene TRBV25-1 combines with J gene TRBJ1-5, with D uncertain. V was shortened by 7 bases and J by 2 bases, with 12 bases between the two germline ends. This CDR3 has 14 amino acids. The germline gives CDR1 MGHDK, CDR2 SYGVNS. This CDR3 is CASTPPGGNQPQHF. Here the CDR3 DNA reads TGTGCCAGCACCCCTCCCGGGGGCAATCAGCCCCAGCATTTT.

The V gene is TRBV7-2, the J gene TRBJ1-1, with TRBD1 identical over 8 bases. Germline assignment: CDR1 SGHTA and CDR2 FQGNSA. The ends lost 4 bases at V and 3 bases at J; junction bases unmatched: 4. The CDR3 runs 14 residues. The CDR3 DNA sequence: TGTGCCAGCAGCTCACAGGGGGATTACACTGAAGCTTTCTTT. Translating it yields CASSSQGDYTEAFF.

Notes on this clone: The sample holds other DNA sequences that translate to the same CDR3. The chain has TRBV18 and TRBJ2-7, with D tentatively TRBD1 (5 bases). The CDR3 is made up of 13 amino acids. Germline V gene sequence: CDR1 KGHSH, CDR2 LQKENI. The V end was cut by 3 bases, the J end by 3 bases, with 9 bases between. This CDR3 is CASSPAGRYEQYF. The CDR3 nucleotides are TGTGCCAGCTCACCGGCAGGGCGCTACGAGCAGTACTTC.

The CDR3 sequence is CASSLQGTQTGNTIYF. In DNA form, the CDR3 reads TGCGCCAGCAGCTTACAAGGCACCCAGACGGGAAACACCATATATTTT. The chain uses TRBV5-1 and TRBJ1-3; no clear D gene. V was shortened by 2 bases and J by 4 bases, with 16 bases between the two germline ends. Germline values: CDR1 SGHRS, CDR2 YFSETQ. This CDR3 contains 16 residues.

V gene TRBV5-6 combines with J gene TRBJ1-3; 8 bases line up with TRBD1. J was trimmed by 7 bases and V by 1 base; bases with no gene match: 4. Per germline, CDR1 SGHDT and CDR2 YYEEEE. This CDR3 region has 14 residues. The CDR3 reads CASSLQGAANTIYF. The CDR3 nucleotides read TGTGCCAGCAGCTTGCAGGGGGCGGCGAACACCATATATTTT.

Only one count was recorded for this clone. The chain couples TRBV11-2 to TRBJ2-5, with 8 bases fitting TRBD2. The ends lost 4 bases at V and 10 bases at J; junction bases unmatched: 5. The CDR3 has 12 residues. CDR1 and CDR2 (germline): SGHAT, FQNNGV. CDR3 nucleotide sequence: TGTGCCAGCAGCTCCTTTACTAGCGGCCAGTACTTC. Translation gives CASSSFTSGQYF.

This sequence joins TRBV25-1 and TRBJ1-2; D not certain. V lost 0 bases and J 2 bases, leaving 7 bases between the germline ends. CDR1 is MGHDK, CDR2 SYGVNS, per germline. The CDR3 consists of 14 residues. The CDR3 loop reads CASSEYRGNYGYTF. The CDR3 DNA reads as TGTGCCAGCAGTGAATATCGAGGAAACTATGGCTACACCTTC.

V usage is TRBV14 and J usage is TRBJ2-5; D ambiguous. V dropped 2 bases and J dropped 1 base, with 5 bases sitting between them. CDR3 size: 13 residues. Germline V gene sequence: CDR1 SGHDN, CDR2 FVKESK. CDR3 coding DNA: TGTGCCAGCAGCCAAACGATCCAAGAGACCCAGTACTTC. Translating gives CASSQTIQETQYF.

This clone was counted between two and nine times. The sample carries other DNA sequences with the same CDR3. The chain is built from TRBV6-1 and TRBJ1-1; D is undetermined. With 2 bases removed from V and 4 bases from J, the gap between germline ends came to 8 bases. CDR3 length equals 13 residues. Per the germline V gene, CDR1 is MNHNS and CDR2 is SASEGT. In nucleotides, the CDR3 is TGTGCCAGCAGTGAATCCCGGGGCACTGAAGCTTTCTTT. It is translated as CASSESRGTEAFF.

This chain connects TRBV11-3 to TRBJ2-3; 9 bases match TRBD1. V gave up 5 bases and J gave up 7 bases; unmatched junction bases: 7. This CDR3 spans 14 amino acids. Germline loops: CDR1 SGHNT, CDR2 YENEEA. The DNA for the CDR3 is TGTGCCAGCAGCCACGGGACAGGGACCAATACGCAGTATTTT. This gives the protein CASSHGTGTNTQYF.

In regard to this clone: This sample includes further DNA sequences coding for the same CDR3. V is TRBV7-9 and J is TRBJ2-2; D not resolved. This CDR3 has 14 amino acids. CDR1 SEHNR and CDR2 FQNEAQ come from the germline V gene (reference sequence). Trimming took 2 bases from V and 1 from J, leaving 5 bases between them. CDR3 sequence: CASSLSGNTGELFF. CDR3 DNA: TGTGCCAGCAGCTTAAGTGGGAACACCGGGGAGCTGTTTTTT.